The sample holds a few counts of the clone carrying this TCR beta chain. Its cognate antigen is unknown. The CDR3 is cut off 3 residues early in the read; its end comes from the germline J gene. The CDR3 runs to 17 residues. Germline CDR1 and CDR2: SGHTA and FQGNSA. The sample belongs to a study of T cell clonality in common variable immunodeficiency. Findings and limits, study-wide: CVID subjects showed higher TCRbeta clonality than healthy controls. The cause of increased CVID clonality remains unclear without subpopulation sequencing.

Donors gave 5 to 8 ml heparinized peripheral whole blood. Sequencing was performed with immunoSEQ multiplex PCR; in TCRdb, only in-frame clones are kept and a portion is missing. The sample is made up of some 54,000 clones, none counted only once. This chain links TRBV7-2 with TRBJ1-1; perhaps TRBD1 as D (5 bases). The sequencing sample was made of peripheral blood mononuclear cells. The TCR comes from a person aged 18 to 75 in good health. This chain's CDR3 is CASSLALGEGEEVWAFF. CDR3 DNA, as far as it was read: TGTGCCAGCAGCTTAGCTCTAGGTGAAGGGGAGGAGGTGTGG.